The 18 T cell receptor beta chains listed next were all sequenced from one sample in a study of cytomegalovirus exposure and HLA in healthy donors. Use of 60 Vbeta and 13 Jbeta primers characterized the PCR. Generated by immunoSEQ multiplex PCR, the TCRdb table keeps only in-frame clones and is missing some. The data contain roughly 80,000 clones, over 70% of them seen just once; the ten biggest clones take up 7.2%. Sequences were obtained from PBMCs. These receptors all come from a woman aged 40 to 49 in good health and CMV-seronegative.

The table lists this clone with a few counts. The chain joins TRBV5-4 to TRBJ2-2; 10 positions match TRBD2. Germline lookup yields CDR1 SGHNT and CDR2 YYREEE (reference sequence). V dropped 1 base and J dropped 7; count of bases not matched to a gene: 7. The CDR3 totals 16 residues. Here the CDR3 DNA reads TGTGCCAGCAGCTTGCGAGCGGGGGGGCGCGGCGGGGAGCTGTTTTTT. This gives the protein CASSLRAGGRGGELFF.

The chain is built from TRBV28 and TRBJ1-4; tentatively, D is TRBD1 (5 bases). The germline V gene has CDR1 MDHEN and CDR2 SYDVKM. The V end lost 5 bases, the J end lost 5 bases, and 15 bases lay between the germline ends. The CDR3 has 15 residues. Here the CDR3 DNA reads TGTGCCAGCAGTCTTCCTCGACAGCTAAATGAAAAACTGTTTTTT. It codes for CASSLPRQLNEKLFF.

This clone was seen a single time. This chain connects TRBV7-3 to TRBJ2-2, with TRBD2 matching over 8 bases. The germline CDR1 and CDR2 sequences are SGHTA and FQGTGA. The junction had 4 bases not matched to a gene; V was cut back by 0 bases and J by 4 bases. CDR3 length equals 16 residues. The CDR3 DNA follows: TGTGCCAGCAGCTTAACCCCCGGGGGGGCCACCGGGGAGCTGTTTTTT. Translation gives CASSLTPGGATGELFF.

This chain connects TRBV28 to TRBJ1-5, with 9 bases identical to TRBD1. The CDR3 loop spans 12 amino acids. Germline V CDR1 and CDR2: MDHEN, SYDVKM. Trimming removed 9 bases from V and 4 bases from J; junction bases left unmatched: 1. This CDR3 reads CASGQGNQPQHF. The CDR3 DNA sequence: TGTGCCAGTGGACAGGGGAATCAGCCCCAGCATTTT.

In DNA, the CDR3 is TGTGCCATCAGCGCAAGTAGCGGGACAGATACGCAGTATTTT. Protein: CAISASSGTDTQYF. The V call is TRBV10-3, the J call TRBJ2-3, with 7 bases matching TRBD2. Germline V gives CDR1 ENHRY, CDR2 SYGVKD. This CDR3 comprises 14 residues. With 6 bases clipped from V and 3 bases from J, the junction kept 6 bases outside the gene matches.

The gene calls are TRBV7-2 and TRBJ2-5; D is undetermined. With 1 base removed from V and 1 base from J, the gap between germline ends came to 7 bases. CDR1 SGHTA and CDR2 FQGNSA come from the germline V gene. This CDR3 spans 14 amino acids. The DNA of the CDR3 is TGTGCCAGCAGCTTAGTCAGGCCCCAAGAGACCCAGTACTTC. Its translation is CASSLVRPQETQYF.

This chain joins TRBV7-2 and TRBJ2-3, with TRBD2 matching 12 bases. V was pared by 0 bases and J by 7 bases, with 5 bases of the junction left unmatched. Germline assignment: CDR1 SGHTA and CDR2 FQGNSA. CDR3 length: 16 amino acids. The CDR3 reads CASSLAGLAGGNTQYF. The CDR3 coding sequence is TGTGCCAGCAGCTTAGCGGGTCTAGCGGGAGGGAATACGCAGTATTTT.

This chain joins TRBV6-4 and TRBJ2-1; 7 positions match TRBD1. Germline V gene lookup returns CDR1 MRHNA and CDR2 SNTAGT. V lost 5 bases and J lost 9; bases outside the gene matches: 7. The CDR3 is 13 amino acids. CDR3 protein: CASSTLTGSEQFF. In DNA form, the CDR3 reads TGTGCCAGCAGTACCTTGACAGGGAGTGAGCAGTTCTTC.

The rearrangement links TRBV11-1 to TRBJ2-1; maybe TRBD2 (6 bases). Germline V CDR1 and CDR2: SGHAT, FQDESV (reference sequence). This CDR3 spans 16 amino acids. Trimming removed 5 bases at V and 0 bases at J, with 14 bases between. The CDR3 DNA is TGTGCCAGCAGCCTTGGAGTCGGGAGCTCCTACAATGAGCAGTTCTTC. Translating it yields CASSLGVGSSYNEQFF.

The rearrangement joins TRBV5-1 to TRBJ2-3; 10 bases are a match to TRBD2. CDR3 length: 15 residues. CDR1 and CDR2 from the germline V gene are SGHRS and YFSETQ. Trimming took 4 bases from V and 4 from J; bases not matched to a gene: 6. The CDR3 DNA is TGCGCCAGCAGCCTAACTAGCGGGGCGTCAGATACGCAGTATTTT. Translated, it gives CASSLTSGASDTQYF.

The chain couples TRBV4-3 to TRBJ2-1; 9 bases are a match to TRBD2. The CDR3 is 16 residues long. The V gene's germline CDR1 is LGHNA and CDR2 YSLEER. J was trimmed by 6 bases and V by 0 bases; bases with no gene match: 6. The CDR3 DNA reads TGCGCCAGCAGCCAAGATAGGGGCGGGAGGGCCAATGAGCAGTTCTTC. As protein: CASSQDRGGRANEQFF.

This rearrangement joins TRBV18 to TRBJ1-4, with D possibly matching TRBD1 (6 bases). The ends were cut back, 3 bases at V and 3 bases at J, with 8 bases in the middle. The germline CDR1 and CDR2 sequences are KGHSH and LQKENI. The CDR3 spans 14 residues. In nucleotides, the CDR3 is TGTGCCAGCTCACCCAGGGGAGCTAATGAAAAACTGTTTTTT. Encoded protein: CASSPRGANEKLFF.

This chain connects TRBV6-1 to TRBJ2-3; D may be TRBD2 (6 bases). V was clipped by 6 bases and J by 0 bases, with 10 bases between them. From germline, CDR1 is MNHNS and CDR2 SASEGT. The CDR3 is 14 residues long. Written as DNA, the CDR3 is TGTGCCAGCAGGCTAGCGCCCAGCACAGATACGCAGTATTTT. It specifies CASRLAPSTDTQYF.

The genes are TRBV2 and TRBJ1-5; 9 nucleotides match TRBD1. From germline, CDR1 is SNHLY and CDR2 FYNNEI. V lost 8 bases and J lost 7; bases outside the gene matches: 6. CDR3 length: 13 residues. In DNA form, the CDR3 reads TGTGCCAGCGGCACAGGGGGCGGCCAGCCCCAGCATTTT. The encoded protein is CASGTGGGQPQHF.

The CDR3 loop is CASSRDRGRTEAFF. The CDR3 region has the DNA TGTGCCAGCAGCCGAGACAGGGGGCGGACTGAAGCTTTCTTT. V and J are TRBV5-6 and TRBJ1-1, with 10 bases fitting TRBD1. The CDR3 runs 14 residues. In germline, CDR1 is SGHDT, CDR2 YYEEEE. The V segment lost 4 bases and the J segment 5 bases; nucleotides outside the gene matches: 5.

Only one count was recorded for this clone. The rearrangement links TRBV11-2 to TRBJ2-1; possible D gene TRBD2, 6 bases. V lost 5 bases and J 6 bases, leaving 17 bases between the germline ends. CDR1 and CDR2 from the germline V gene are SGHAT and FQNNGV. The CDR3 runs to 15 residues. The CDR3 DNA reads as TGTGCCAGCAGCCTGACTAGTATGTCGTTCAATGAGCAGTTCTTC. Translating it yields CASSLTSMSFNEQFF. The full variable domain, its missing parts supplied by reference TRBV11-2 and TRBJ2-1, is EAGVAQSPRYKIIEKRQSVAFWCNPISGHATLYWYQQILGQGPKLLIQFQNNGVVDDSQLPKDRFSAERLKGVDSTLKIQPAKLEDSAVYLCASSLTSMSFNEQFFGPGTRLTVL.

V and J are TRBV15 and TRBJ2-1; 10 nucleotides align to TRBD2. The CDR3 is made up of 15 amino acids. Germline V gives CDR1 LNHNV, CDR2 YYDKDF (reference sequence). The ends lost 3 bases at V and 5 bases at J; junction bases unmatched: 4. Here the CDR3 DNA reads TGTGCCACCAGCAGGCTAGCGGGAGACCACAATGAGCAGTTCTTC. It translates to CATSRLAGDHNEQFF.

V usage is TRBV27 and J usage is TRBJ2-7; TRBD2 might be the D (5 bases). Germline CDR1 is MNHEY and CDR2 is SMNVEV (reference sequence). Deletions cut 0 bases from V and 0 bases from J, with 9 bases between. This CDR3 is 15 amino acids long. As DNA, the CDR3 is TGTGCCAGCAGTTTATCAGGACTCGTCTCCTACGAGCAGTACTTC. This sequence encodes CASSLSGLVSYEQYF.